This T cell receptor (beta chain) emerged from a study of early T cells in non-severe SARS-CoV-2 infection. The V end was cut by 0 bases, the J end by 11 bases, with 10 bases between. Germline CDR1 reads LNHNV; CDR2 reads YYDKDF (reference sequence). The CDR3 consists of 12 residues. At least ten counts were recorded for this clonotype. Its specificity is unknown. Study-wide findings and caveats: Comparison of clonotypes with VDJdb favored anti-spike CD8 responses while missing private and CD4 specificities.

Unique molecular identifier tags were affixed to discrete cDNA molecules. TCRdb called the 5' RACE reads again in MiXCR, with one record for every CDR3 protein. The sample includes 20,000 to 25,000 distinct CDR3 sequences, approximately 4.6% of them seen just once. What was sequenced was whole blood. The TCR sequence derives from an adult who was a healthcare worker with PCR-confirmed SARS-CoV-2 infection or an uninfected control (not recorded which). This chain joins TRBV15 and TRBJ1-1, with D unresolved. In DNA, the CDR3 is TGTGCCACCAGCAGAGATTTCCAGAGGGCTTTCTTT. Protein sequence: CATSRDFQRAFF.